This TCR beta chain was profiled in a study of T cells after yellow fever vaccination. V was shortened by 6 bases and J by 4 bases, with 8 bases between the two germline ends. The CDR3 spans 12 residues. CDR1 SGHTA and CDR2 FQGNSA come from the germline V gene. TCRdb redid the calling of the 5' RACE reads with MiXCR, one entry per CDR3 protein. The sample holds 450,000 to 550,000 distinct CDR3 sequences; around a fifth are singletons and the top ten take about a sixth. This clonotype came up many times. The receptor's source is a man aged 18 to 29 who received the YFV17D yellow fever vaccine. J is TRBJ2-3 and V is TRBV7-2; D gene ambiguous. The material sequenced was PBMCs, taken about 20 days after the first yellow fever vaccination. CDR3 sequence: CASRAQSDTQYF. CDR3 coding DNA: TGTGCCAGCAGGGCGCAATCAGATACGCAGTATTTT.